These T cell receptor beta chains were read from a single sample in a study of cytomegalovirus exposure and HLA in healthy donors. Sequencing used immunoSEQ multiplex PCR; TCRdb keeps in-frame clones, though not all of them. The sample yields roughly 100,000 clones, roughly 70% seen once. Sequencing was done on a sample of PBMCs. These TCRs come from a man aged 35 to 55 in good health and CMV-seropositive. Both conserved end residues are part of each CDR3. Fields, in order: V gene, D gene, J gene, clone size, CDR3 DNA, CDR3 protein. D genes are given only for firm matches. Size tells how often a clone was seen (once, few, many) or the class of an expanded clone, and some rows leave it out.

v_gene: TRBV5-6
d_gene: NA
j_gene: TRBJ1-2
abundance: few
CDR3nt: TGTGCCAGCAGCTTGTCGAGGGGCTACACCTTC
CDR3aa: CASSLSRGYTF

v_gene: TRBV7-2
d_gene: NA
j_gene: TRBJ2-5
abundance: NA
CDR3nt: TGTGCCAGCAGCTTCCAAGAGGGCGCCACCCAGTACTTC
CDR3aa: CASSFQEGATQYF

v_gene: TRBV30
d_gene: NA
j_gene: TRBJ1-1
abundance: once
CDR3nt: TGTGCCTTAAACAGGGAGAGCACTGAAGCTTTCTTT
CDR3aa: CALNRESTEAFF

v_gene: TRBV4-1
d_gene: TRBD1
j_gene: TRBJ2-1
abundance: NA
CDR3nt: TGCGCCAGCAGCCAAGTAACAGGGGGACGGGCTGAGCAGTTCTTC
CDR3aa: CASSQVTGGRAEQFF

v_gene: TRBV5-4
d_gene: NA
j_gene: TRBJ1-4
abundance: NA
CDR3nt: TGTGCCAGCAGCTCACGACAGCTGAATGAAAAACTGTTTTTT
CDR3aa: CASSSRQLNEKLFF

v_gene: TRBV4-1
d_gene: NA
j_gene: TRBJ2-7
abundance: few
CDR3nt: TGCGCCAGCAGCCAAGCCGAACAGTCCTACGAGCAGTACTTC
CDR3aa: CASSQAEQSYEQYF

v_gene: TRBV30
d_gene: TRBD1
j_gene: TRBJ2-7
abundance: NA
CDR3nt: TGTGCCTGGGGACAGGGGCACGAGCAGTACTTC
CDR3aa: CAWGQGHEQYF

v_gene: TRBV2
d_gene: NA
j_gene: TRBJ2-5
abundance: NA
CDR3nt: TGTGCCAGCAGCCGGGGTTACCAAGAGACCCAGTACTTC
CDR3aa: CASSRGYQETQYF

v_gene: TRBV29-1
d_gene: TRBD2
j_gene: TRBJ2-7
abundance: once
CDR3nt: TGCAGCGTTGAAGATCCCCTAGCGGGGTCCTACGAGCAGTACTTC
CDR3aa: CSVEDPLAGSYEQYF

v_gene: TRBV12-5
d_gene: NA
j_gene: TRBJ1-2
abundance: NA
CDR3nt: TGTGCTAGTGGTTCCCAGGCAGGGAACTATGGCTACACCTTC
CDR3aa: CASGSQAGNYGYTF

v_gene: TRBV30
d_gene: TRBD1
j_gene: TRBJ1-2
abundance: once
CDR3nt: TGTGCCTTACTCGGGACAGGGAGGAATGGCTACACCTTC
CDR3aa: CALLGTGRNGYTF

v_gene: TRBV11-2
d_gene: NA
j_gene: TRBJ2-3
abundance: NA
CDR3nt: TGTGCCAGCAGCTTTGTGTCAGTGACAGATACGCAGTATTTT
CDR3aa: CASSFVSVTDTQYF

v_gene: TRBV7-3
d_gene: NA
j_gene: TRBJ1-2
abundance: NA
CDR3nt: TGTGCCAGCAGCCGACAGAGCTATGGCTACACCTTC
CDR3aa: CASSRQSYGYTF

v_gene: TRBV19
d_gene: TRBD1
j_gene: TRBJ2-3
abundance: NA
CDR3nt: TGTGCCAGTAGTATCCAGGGGGCCGCAGATACGCAGTATTTT
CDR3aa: CASSIQGAADTQYF

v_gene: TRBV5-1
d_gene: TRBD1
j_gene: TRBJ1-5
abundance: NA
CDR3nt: TGCGCCAGCAGCTTGGCGGGACAGAATCAGCCCCAGCATTTT
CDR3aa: CASSLAGQNQPQHF

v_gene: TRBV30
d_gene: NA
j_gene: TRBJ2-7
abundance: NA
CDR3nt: TGTGCCTGGAGACCCCTTGGCGGGGACGGCGAGCAGTACTTC
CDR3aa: CAWRPLGGDGEQYF

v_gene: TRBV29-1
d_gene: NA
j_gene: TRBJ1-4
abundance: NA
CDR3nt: TGCAGCGTTGCTTTCGACTCTGCAACTAATGAAAAACTGTTTTTT
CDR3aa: CSVAFDSATNEKLFF

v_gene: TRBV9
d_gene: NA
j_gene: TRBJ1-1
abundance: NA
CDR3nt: TGTGCCAGCAGCCCCAACGCTCCGACTGTCCGGACTGAAGCTTTCTTT
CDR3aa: CASSPNAPTVRTEAFF

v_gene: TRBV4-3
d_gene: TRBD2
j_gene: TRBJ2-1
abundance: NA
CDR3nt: TGCGCCAGCAGCCAAGATCTAGCGGCATCCTACAATGAGCAGTTCTTC
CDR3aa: CASSQDLAASYNEQFF

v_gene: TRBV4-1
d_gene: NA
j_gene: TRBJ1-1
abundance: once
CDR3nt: TGCGCCAGCAGCGTCGAGTTAGCAGTGCTTGTGAACACTGAAGCTTTCTTT
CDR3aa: CASSVELAVLVNTEAFF

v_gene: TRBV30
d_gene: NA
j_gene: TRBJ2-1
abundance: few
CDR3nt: TGTGCCTGGAGTGACTTAGCGGTTGAGCAGTTCTTC
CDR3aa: CAWSDLAVEQFF

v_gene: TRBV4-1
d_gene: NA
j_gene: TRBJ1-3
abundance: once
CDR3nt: TGCGCCAGCAGCCCCTATGAGGGAGGGACTGGAAACACCATATATTTT
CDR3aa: CASSPYEGGTGNTIYF

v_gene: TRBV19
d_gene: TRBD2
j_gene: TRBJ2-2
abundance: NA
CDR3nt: TGTGCCAGCCTTCACTCGGGACTAGCGGGAGTCACCGGGGAGCTGTTTTTT
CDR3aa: CASLHSGLAGVTGELFF

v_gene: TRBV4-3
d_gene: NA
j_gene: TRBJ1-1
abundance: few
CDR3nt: TGCGCCAGCAGCCAAGATCGGGGGTACACTGAAGCTTTCTTT
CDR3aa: CASSQDRGYTEAFF

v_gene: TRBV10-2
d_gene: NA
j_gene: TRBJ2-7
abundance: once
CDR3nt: TGCGCCAGCAGTGACTCCCAGGGGAACTACGAGCAGTACTTC
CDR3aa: CASSDSQGNYEQYF

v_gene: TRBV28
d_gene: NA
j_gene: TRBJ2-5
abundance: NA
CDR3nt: TGTGCCAGCAGTCAACTGGGACAACCGGCAGAGACCCAGTACTTC
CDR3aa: CASSQLGQPAETQYF

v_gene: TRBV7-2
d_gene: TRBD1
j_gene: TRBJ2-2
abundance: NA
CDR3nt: TGTGCCAGCAGTTTTACAGGGGGGACCGGGGAGCTGTTTTTT
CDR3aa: CASSFTGGTGELFF

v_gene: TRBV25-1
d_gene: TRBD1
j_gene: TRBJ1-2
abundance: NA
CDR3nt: TGTGCCAGCAGTCGGACAGGACGAGATGGCTACACCTTC
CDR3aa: CASSRTGRDGYTF

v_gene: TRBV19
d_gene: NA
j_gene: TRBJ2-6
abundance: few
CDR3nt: TGTGCCAGTAGTACAGGCAACATACCAACCTCTGGGGCCAACGTCCTGACTTTC
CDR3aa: CASSTGNIPTSGANVLTF